The clone carrying this T cell receptor beta chain has a handful of counts. The antigen is not known. The data stem from a study of T cell repertoires in cytomegalovirus infection. Overall study: Selection of CMV epitopes for the study included recently identified HLA-C-restricted and well-studied HLA-B-restricted ones. From public TCR beta signatures came an indication of both CMV infection and matching HLA type.

The CDR3 consists of 15 residues. Trimming left V 5 bases short and J 0 bases short, with 15 bases between. CDR1 is SGDLS and CDR2 is YYNGEE in the germline V gene. TCRdb independently ran MiXCR on the reads; one entry per CDR3 protein. Seen here are about 130,000 distinct CDR3 sequences, more than 30% observed once, and the top ten hold around 50%. Study observations and caveats: Across the ex vivo response, the dominant clonotypes were HLA-C-restricted CMV-specific TCR beta clonotypes.

V and J are TRBV9 and TRBJ2-7; weak D call: TRBD2 (6 bases). This TCR came from a human donor in good health (CMV status not recorded). Some clones in this sample may be carry-over from other donors' samples. Here the sequenced sample was CD8+ T cells from cultured PBMCs, taken from culture after CMV antigen stimulation. DNA for the CDR3: TGTGCCAGCAGTGCCGGGACTGCCTACTCCTACGAGCAGTACTTC. Protein: CASSAGTAYSYEQYF.